These 11 T cell receptor beta chains came from one sample sequenced in a study of radiotherapy plus CTLA-4 blockade in lung cancer. The assay was immunoSEQ multiplex PCR, and TCRdb's table has in-frame clones only and misses some. The sample holds roughly 120,000 clones, about four fifths seen once. The sample consisted of peripheral blood, taken from a patient treated with radiotherapy plus ipilimumab. These receptor sequences come from a human donor with non-small cell lung cancer who had a partial response to radiotherapy plus ipilimumab.

The chain recombines TRBV5-1 with TRBJ2-2; TRBD1 matches at 11 bases. The trim removed 5 bases at V and 6 bases at J, leaving 6 bases unmatched. The germline V gene has CDR1 SGHRS and CDR2 YFSETQ. This CDR3 has 15 amino acids. Written as DNA, the CDR3 is TGCGCCAGCAGACCACCGGGACAGGGGGCCGGGGAGCTGTTTTTT. It is translated as CASRPPGQGAGELFF.

The chain joins TRBV7-2 to TRBJ2-5; TRBD2 matches 8 bases. J lost 4 bases, V lost 6 bases, and 7 bases had no gene match. CDR3 length equals 14 residues. In germline, CDR1 is SGHTA, CDR2 FQGNSA. The CDR3 nucleotides read TGTGCCAGCAGATTGATAGCGGGGATAGAGACCCAGTACTTC. It translates to CASRLIAGIETQYF.

This chain links TRBV7-2 with TRBJ2-1; tentatively, D is TRBD2 (5 bases). This CDR3 is 16 amino acids long. Germline CDR1 SGHTA, CDR2 FQGNSA. The germline V and J ends were trimmed by 1 base and 7 bases, with 17 bases remaining between them. The CDR3 reads CASSLVPEKRLNEQFF. The CDR3 nucleotides are TGTGCCAGCAGCTTAGTCCCCGAAAAGCGGTTAAATGAGCAGTTCTTC.

This rearrangement joins TRBV6-1 to TRBJ2-7; the match to TRBD1 covers 11 bases. This CDR3 spans 14 amino acids. Germline loops: CDR1 MNHNS, CDR2 SASEGT. Trimming took 4 bases from V and 5 from J; bases not matched to a gene: 4. The CDR3 protein is CASSGRTGGDEQYV. CDR3 bases: TGTGCCAGCAGTGGGAGGACAGGGGGCGACGAGCAGTACGTC.

The genes are TRBV6-1 and TRBJ2-1; possible D gene TRBD2, 5 bases. The CDR3 covers 14 residues. V was shortened by 7 bases and J by 6 bases, with 16 bases between the two germline ends. Germline V gene lookup returns CDR1 MNHNS and CDR2 SASEGT. DNA of the CDR3: TGTGCCAGCATCCAGGACTGGCCCTTCAATGAGCAGTTCTTC. Translation gives CASIQDWPFNEQFF.

This clone has just a few counts. The J gene is TRBJ2-7, the V gene TRBV6-5, with TRBD1 matching over 7 bases. Per germline, CDR1 MNHEY and CDR2 SVGAGI. V was pared by 6 bases and J by 4 bases, with 9 bases of the junction left unmatched. CDR3 size: 14 residues. The DNA for the CDR3 is TGTGCCAGCAGACTGACAGGGTTAGGTTACGAGCAGTACGTC. Residues: CASRLTGLGYEQYV.

The V call is TRBV7-6, the J call TRBJ2-1, with a tentative D call TRBD1 (5 bases). V lost 5 bases, J lost 0 bases, and 14 bases lay in between. Germline V lookup: CDR1 SGHVS, CDR2 FNYEAQ. The CDR3 has 16 amino acids. CDR3 protein: CASSRTPTSSYNEQFF. Written as DNA, the CDR3 is TGTGCCAGCAGCCGGACACCAACGAGCTCCTACAATGAGCAGTTCTTC.

This clone was recorded only once. The CDR3 DNA reads as TGCGCCAGCAGCTTGGTAGCGGGAGAAACAGATACGCAGTATTTT. Protein: CASSLVAGETDTQYF. The V and J genes are TRBV5-1 and TRBJ2-3, with TRBD2 matching over 9 bases. The CDR3 extends over 15 amino acids. Germline V gene sequence: CDR1 SGHRS, CDR2 YFSETQ. After removal of 0 bases from V and 3 bases from J, the junction contained 2 bases not matched to a gene.

Only one count was recorded for this clone. The chain employs TRBV7-8 and TRBJ1-1, with D possibly TRBD1 on 5 matching bases. Looked up from germline, CDR1 is SGHVS and CDR2 is FQNEAQ. Trimming shortened V by 2 bases and J by 6 bases, and 10 bases separated the two germline ends. The CDR3 runs to 13 residues. The CDR3 protein is CASSLQGSAEAFF. DNA for the CDR3: TGTGCCAGCAGCTTACAGGGTTCGGCTGAAGCTTTCTTT.

This clone has a single count. The chain has TRBV18 and TRBJ2-4; D gene ambiguous. Germline values: CDR1 KGHSH, CDR2 LQKENI. Deletions cut 0 bases from V and 1 base from J, with 10 bases between. The CDR3 spans 16 residues. The CDR3 DNA sequence: TGTGCCAGCTCACCACCGGGTGAGAGGGCCAAAAACATTCAGTACTTC. Its translation: CASSPPGERAKNIQYF. Combining the CDR3 with reference TRBV18 and TRBJ2-4 gives the whole variable domain NAGVMQNPRHLVRRRGQEARLRCSPMKGHSHVYWYRQLPEEGLKFMVYLQKENIIDESGMPKERFSAEFPKEGPSILRIQQVVRGDSAAYFCASSPPGERAKNIQYFGAGTRLSVL.

Here the CDR3 DNA reads TGCGCCAGCAGTGGTGGCAGACAACTGGCGGAGACCCAGTACTTC. Amino acid sequence: CASSGGRQLAETQYF. The V and J genes are TRBV10-2 and TRBJ2-5, with unresolved D. CDR1 and CDR2 (germline): WSHSY, SAAADI. The CDR3 is 15 amino acids. Trimming left V 4 bases short and J 5 bases short, with 17 bases between.